One and the same sample provided the 26 T cell receptor beta chains below, sequenced in a study of blood T cell repertoires in COVID-19. TCRdb's copy holds only in-frame clones and misses some; the assay was immunoSEQ multiplex PCR. The sample carries 100,000 to 120,000 clones, 76% recorded once. Sequenced: peripheral blood. These receptors all stem from an elderly woman with acute or convalescent COVID-19.

The chain recombines TRBV5-1 with TRBJ1-3; D is unresolved. CDR3 size: 18 residues. Germline CDR1 reads SGHRS; CDR2 reads YFSETQ. Between the trimmed V and J ends, which lost 0 bases and 1 base, there was a span of 17 bases. DNA for the CDR3: TGCGCCAGCAGCTTGGGTTTATCGGGATACCTTTCTGGAAACACCATATATTTT. Translated: CASSLGLSGYLSGNTIYF.

This chain joins TRBV18 and TRBJ2-3, with 10 bases lining up with TRBD1. The germline V gene encodes CDR1 KGHSH and CDR2 LQKENI. The V segment lost 6 bases and the J segment 2 bases; nucleotides outside the gene matches: 2. This CDR3 comprises 14 residues. DNA of the CDR3: TGTGCCAGCTCGACAGGGGGCTACACAGATACGCAGTATTTT. Its translation: CASSTGGYTDTQYF.

J is TRBJ2-7 and V is TRBV28; 8 bases agree with TRBD1. Germline V gene data show CDR1 as MDHEN and CDR2 as SYDVKM. The CDR3 covers 13 residues. V dropped 6 bases and J dropped 1; count of bases not matched to a gene: 2. The CDR3 DNA reads TGTGCCAGCAGGGACAGGGTATCCTACGAGCAGTACTTC. Translated, it gives CASRDRVSYEQYF. Supplemented by reference TRBV28 and TRBJ2-7, the full variable domain reads DVKVTQSSRYLVKRTGEKVFLECVQDMDHENMFWYRQDPGLGLRLIYFSYDVKMKEKGDIPEGYSVSREKKERFSLILESASTNQTSMYLCASRDRVSYEQYFGPGTRLTVT.

This chain joins TRBV30 and TRBJ1-2; TRBD1 matches at 8 bases. The V gene's germline CDR1 is GTSNPN and CDR2 SVGIG (reference sequence). The CDR3 is 15 residues long. The ends lost 1 base at V and 4 bases at J; junction bases unmatched: 8. CDR3 region: CAWSGQAGGTYGYTF. CDR3 bases: TGTGCCTGGAGTGGCCAGGCAGGGGGCACCTATGGCTACACCTTC.

The chain uses TRBV12-3 or TRBV12-4 and TRBJ1-1; 9 bases are shared with TRBD1. The J segment lost 6 bases and the V segment lost 6 bases, leaving 2 bases of the junction unmatched. The CDR3 loop spans 12 amino acids. CDR3 amino acids: CASSGTGPEAFF. DNA for the CDR3: TGTGCCAGCAGCGGGACAGGGCCTGAAGCTTTCTTT.

The genes are TRBV6-5 and TRBJ2-7; weak D call: TRBD2 (6 bases). The CDR3 spans 13 residues. V was cut by 7 bases and J by 1 base, with 11 bases left in between. Germline V lookup: CDR1 MNHEY, CDR2 SVGAGI. CDR3 loop: CASTQRGSYEQYF. DNA of the CDR3: TGTGCCAGCACCCAACGGGGGTCCTACGAGCAGTACTTC.

The chain combines TRBV6-2 or TRBV6-3 with TRBJ2-1; weak D call: TRBD2 (6 bases). Trimming took off 6 bases at V and 6 bases at J, with 21 bases between the two ends. The germline V gene has CDR1 MNHEY and CDR2 SVGEGT. The CDR3 is made up of 16 amino acids. CDR3 region: CASSSPRDQRVNEQFF. DNA of the CDR3: TGTGCCAGCAGCTCCCCCCGGGACCAGCGGGTCAATGAGCAGTTCTTC.

The genes are TRBV3-1 (or the pseudogene TRBV3-2) and TRBJ2-1; D perhaps matches TRBD1 (7 bases). Germline CDR1 and CDR2: LGHDT and YNNKEL (reference sequence). V lost 1 base, J lost 9 bases, and 16 bases lay in between. This CDR3 has 15 amino acids. The CDR3 region has the DNA TGTGCCAGCAGCCAAGTTAACAGGGGAGGAGGTGAGCAGTTCTTC. Amino acids: CASSQVNRGGGEQFF.

The CDR3 bases are TGTGCCAGCAGCTTAGGGGAGCCCAATCAGCCCCAGCATTTT. This gives the protein CASSLGEPNQPQHF. The rearrangement uses TRBV7-9 and TRBJ1-5; D remains ambiguous. The CDR3 length is 14 residues. V shed 1 base and J shed 3 bases, with 7 bases lying between them. Germline V gives CDR1 SEHNR, CDR2 FQNEAQ (reference sequence). Supplemented by reference TRBV7-9 and TRBJ1-5, the full variable domain reads DTGVSQNPRHKITKRGQNVTFRCDPISEHNRLYWYRQTLGQGPEFLTYFQNEAQLEKSRLLSDRFSAERPKGSFSTLEIQRTEQGDSAMYLCASSLGEPNQPQHFGDGTRLSIL.

DNA of the CDR3: TGCGCCAGCAGCCAAGATTGGGGACAGGGTTGGCAGCCCCAGCATTTT. This translates into CASSQDWGQGWQPQHF. The genes are TRBV4-3 and TRBJ1-5; 9 bases are a match to TRBD1. The germline CDR1 and CDR2 sequences are LGHNA and YSLEER. The CDR3 contains 16 residues. V lost 0 bases and J lost 7; bases outside the gene matches: 7.

The chain combines TRBV19 with TRBJ2-1, with D possibly matching TRBD1 (5 bases). The CDR3 covers 13 residues. Germline V lookup: CDR1 LNHDA, CDR2 SQIVND (reference sequence). V was clipped by 2 bases and J by 4 bases, with 6 bases between them. The DNA of the CDR3 is TGTGCCAGTAGTATAAAGGGGTACAATGAGCAGTTCTTC. Protein: CASSIKGYNEQFF.

The chain links TRBV6-5 to TRBJ1-1; TRBD1 aligns across 12 bases. After removal of 6 bases from V and 5 bases from J, the junction contained 7 bases not matched to a gene. Germline lookup yields CDR1 MNHEY and CDR2 SVGAGI. This CDR3 has 15 amino acids. CDR3 bases: TGTGCCAGCAGCCCGGGACAGGGGGCGCGGACTGAAGCTTTCTTT. This sequence encodes CASSPGQGARTEAFF.

This clone has only a few counts. The chain has TRBV30 and TRBJ2-7; TRBD2 agrees at 7 bases. The V gene end was trimmed by 3 bases and the J gene end by 2 bases; junction bases not matched to a gene: 4. CDR3 length equals 13 residues. Germline CDR1 is GTSNPN and CDR2 is SVGIG (reference sequence). The CDR3 DNA reads TGTGCCTGGAGGGGGAGGGCCGCCTACGAGCAGTACTTC. Protein: CAWRGRAAYEQYF.

This clone has a handful of counts. V usage is TRBV5-5 and J usage is TRBJ2-7; no reliable D call. The CDR3 runs to 15 residues. Germline V gene data show CDR1 as SGHKS and CDR2 as YYEKEE (reference sequence). The ends were cut back, 1 base at V and 2 bases at J, with 13 bases in the middle. The DNA for the CDR3 is TGTGCCAGCAGCTTGAGTCTATCGAATCCCTACGAGCAGTACTTC. Protein: CASSLSLSNPYEQYF.

The V call is TRBV19, the J call TRBJ2-7; 15 bases agree with TRBD2. CDR1 and CDR2 (germline): LNHDA, SQIVND (reference sequence). This CDR3 contains 18 residues. The J segment lost 1 base and the V segment lost 5 bases, leaving 9 bases of the junction unmatched. The DNA of the CDR3 is TGTGCCAGTAGTTCAACCCCCGGACTAGCGGGAGGGTCCTACGAGCAGTACTTC. It translates to CASSSTPGLAGGSYEQYF.

The chain combines TRBV4-3 with TRBJ1-6; D gene uncertain. Trimming shortened V by 1 base and J by 10 bases, and 14 bases separated the two germline ends. The CDR3 length is 15 residues. Germline V gene lookup returns CDR1 LGHNA and CDR2 YSLEER. CDR3 sequence: CASSQVVRLESPLHF. The CDR3 region has the DNA TGCGCCAGCAGCCAAGTTGTCCGCTTGGAGTCACCCCTCCACTTT.

This sequence joins TRBV28 and TRBJ1-4; perhaps TRBD1 as D (5 bases). V was trimmed by 8 bases and J by 8 bases, leaving 18 bases between them. The CDR3 is 14 amino acids. Germline CDR1 and CDR2: MDHEN and SYDVKM. The CDR3 region has the DNA TGTGCCAGCGTCCCCCACGGTGGACACGAAAAACTGTTTTTT. The encoded protein is CASVPHGGHEKLFF.

This clone occurred once. The chain links TRBV27 to TRBJ2-7; 7 bases line up with TRBD1. Germline assignment: CDR1 MNHEY and CDR2 SMNVEV (reference sequence). There are 13 residues in the CDR3. The V and J ends lost 2 bases and 13 bases, in that order; junction bases with no gene match: 11. The chain's CDR3 is CASSLEGRGTAYF. CDR3 in DNA: TGTGCCAGCAGTTTAGAGGGAAGGGGGACAGCCTACTTC.

The V and J genes are TRBV28 and TRBJ2-3; TRBD2 matches 8 bases. The CDR3 covers 14 residues. CDR1 and CDR2 (germline): MDHEN, SYDVKM. V was clipped by 6 bases and J by 4 bases; unmatched bases: 6. The CDR3 DNA reads TGTGCCAGCAGAAGCGGGAGCGTGTCAGATACGCAGTATTTT. Translating gives CASRSGSVSDTQYF.

The rearrangement joins TRBV10-2 to TRBJ2-2; D not resolved. Trimming took 11 bases from V and 2 from J, leaving 15 bases between them. In germline, CDR1 is WSHSY, CDR2 SAAADI. The CDR3 loop spans 14 amino acids. As DNA, the CDR3 is TGCGCCTCATTGGGCCTTGCTAACACCGGGGAGCTGTTTTTT. Translated, it gives CASLGLANTGELFF.

There are a few counts of this clone. CDR3 loop: CASSSPSGGLYTGELFF. DNA of the CDR3: TGTGCCAGCAGCTCCCCTAGCGGGGGGTTGTACACCGGGGAGCTGTTTTTT. The V call is TRBV9, the J call TRBJ2-2; 11 bases fit TRBD2. CDR1 is SGDLS and CDR2 is YYNGEE in the germline V gene. The CDR3 is made up of 17 amino acids. Losses at the gene ends were 4 bases for V and 3 bases for J; bases not matched to a gene: 8.

This clone was detected a few times. The rearrangement joins TRBV10-2 to TRBJ1-2; 10 nucleotides line up with TRBD1. Unmatched junction bases numbered 5, after V lost 8 bases and J lost 8 bases. The CDR3 totals 12 residues. Germline-derived CDR1 and CDR2 are WSHSY and SAAADI. CDR3 amino acids: CASGQGVEGYTF. Here the CDR3 DNA reads TGCGCCAGCGGACAGGGGGTTGAGGGCTACACCTTC.

The chain joins TRBV5-1 to TRBJ2-1; D might be TRBD1 (6 bases). Trimming stripped 0 bases from V and 7 bases from J, with 14 bases between. Per germline, CDR1 SGHRS and CDR2 YFSETQ. The CDR3 contains 15 residues. In nucleotides, the CDR3 is TGCGCCAGCAGCTTGGCCACAGGGTCAAGGAATGAGCAGTTCTTC. Residues: CASSLATGSRNEQFF.

The chain carries TRBV13 and TRBJ1-2; a weak D match, TRBD1 (6 bases). Germline V gene data show CDR1 as PRHDT and CDR2 as FYEKMQ (reference sequence). V was pared by 1 base and J by 8 bases, with 17 bases between. CDR3 length equals 15 residues. The CDR3 DNA is TGTGCCAGCAGCTTAGTGGGGACATCCAGCGGCGGCTACACCTTC. It encodes CASSLVGTSSGGYTF.

About this clone: The junction does not match germline at one end; this may be a read error. The genes are TRBV2 and TRBJ1-2, with D possibly being TRBD1 (5 bases). CDR3 size: 14 residues. The germline V gene encodes CDR1 SNHLY and CDR2 FYNNEI. CDR3 residues: CVSSGTRQSYGYTF. Written as DNA, the CDR3 is TGTGTCAGCAGTGGGACCCGACAGAGCTATGGCTACACCTTC.

V gene TRBV6-5 combines with J gene TRBJ1-3; no clear D. CDR3 length: 15 amino acids. Germline lookup yields CDR1 MNHEY and CDR2 SVGAGI. Between the trimmed V and J ends, which lost 6 bases and 0 bases, there was a span of 12 bases. In DNA form, the CDR3 reads TGTGCCAGCAGCACAAGGCGGGACTCTGGAAACACCATATATTTT. Translated: CASSTRRDSGNTIYF.